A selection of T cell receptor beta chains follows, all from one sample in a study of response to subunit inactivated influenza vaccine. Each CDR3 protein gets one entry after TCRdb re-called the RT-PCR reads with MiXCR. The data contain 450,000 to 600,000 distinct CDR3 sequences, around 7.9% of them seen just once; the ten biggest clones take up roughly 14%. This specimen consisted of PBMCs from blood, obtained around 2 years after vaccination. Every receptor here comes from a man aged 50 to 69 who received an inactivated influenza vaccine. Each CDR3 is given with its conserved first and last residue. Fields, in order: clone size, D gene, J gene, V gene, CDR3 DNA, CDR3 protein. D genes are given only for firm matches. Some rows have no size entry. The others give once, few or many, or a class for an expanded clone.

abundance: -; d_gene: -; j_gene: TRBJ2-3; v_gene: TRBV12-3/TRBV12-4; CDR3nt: TGTGCCAGCAGACCCACGGACACAGATACGCAGTATTTT; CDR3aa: CASRPTDTDTQYF
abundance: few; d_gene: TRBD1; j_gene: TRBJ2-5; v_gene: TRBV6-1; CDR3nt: TGTGCCGGACGGACAGGGGCAGGAGAGACCCAGTACTTC; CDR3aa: CAGRTGAGETQYF
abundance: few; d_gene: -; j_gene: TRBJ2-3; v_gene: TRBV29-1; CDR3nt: TGCAGCGTTGCGGGAATATACACAGATACGCAGTATTTT; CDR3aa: CSVAGIYTDTQYF
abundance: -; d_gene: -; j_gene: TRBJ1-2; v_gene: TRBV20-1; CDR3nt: TGCAGTGCTAGGGCACAGGGAGACTATGGCTACACCTTC; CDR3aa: CSARAQGDYGYTF
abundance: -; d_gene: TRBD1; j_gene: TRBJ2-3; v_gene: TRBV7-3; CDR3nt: TGTGCCAGCAGCTTAAGGGGACAGGGGTTGAGCTTTAGCACAGATACGCAGTATTTT; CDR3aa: CASSLRGQGLSFSTDTQYF
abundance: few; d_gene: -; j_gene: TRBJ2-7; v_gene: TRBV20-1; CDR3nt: TGCAGTGCTGTACCGAGCTACGAGCAGTACTTC; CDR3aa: CSAVPSYEQYF
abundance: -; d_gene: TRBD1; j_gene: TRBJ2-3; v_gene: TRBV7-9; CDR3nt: TGTGCCAGCAGCTCAGGGGGCTACTTCACAGATACGCAGTATTTT; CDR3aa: CASSSGGYFTDTQYF
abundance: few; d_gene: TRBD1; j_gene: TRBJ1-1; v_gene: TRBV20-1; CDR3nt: TGCAGTGCTTCCATCCGGGACAGGGGGCCTGAAGCTTTCTTT; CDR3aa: CSASIRDRGPEAFF
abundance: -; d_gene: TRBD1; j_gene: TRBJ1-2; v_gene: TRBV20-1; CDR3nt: TGCAGTGCTACCCGGGACAGGGTGACCAGCTATGGCTACACCTTC; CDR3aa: CSATRDRVTSYGYTF
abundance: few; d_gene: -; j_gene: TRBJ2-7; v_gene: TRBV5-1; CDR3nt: TGCGCCAGCACCTTGGGGGCTCCGAGCTCCTACGAGCAGTACTTC; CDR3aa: CASTLGAPSSYEQYF
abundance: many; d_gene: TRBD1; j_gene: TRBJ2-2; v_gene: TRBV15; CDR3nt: TGTGCCACCAGCAGAGAATTCCCGGGACAGGGGGTGGAGCTGTTTTTT; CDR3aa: CATSREFPGQGVELFF
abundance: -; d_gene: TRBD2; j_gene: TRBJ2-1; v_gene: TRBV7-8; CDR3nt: TGTGCCAGCAGCTTAGGGAGGGACTATAGGAATGAGCAGTTCTTC; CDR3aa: CASSLGRDYRNEQFF
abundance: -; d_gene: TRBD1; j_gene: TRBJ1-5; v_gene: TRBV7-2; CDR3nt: TGTGCCAGCAGCGGTCACAGGGGGAGTCAGCCCCAGCATTTT; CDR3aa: CASSGHRGSQPQHF
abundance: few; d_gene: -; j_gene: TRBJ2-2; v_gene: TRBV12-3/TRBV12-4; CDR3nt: TGTGCCAGCAGTTTGCCCCAGGCCGGGGAGCTGTTTTTT; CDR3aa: CASSLPQAGELFF
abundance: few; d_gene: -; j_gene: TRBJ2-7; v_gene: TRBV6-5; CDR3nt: TGTGCCAGCAGTTACGGGTGGGCCACTTATTCCGTCGAGCAGTACTTC; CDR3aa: CASSYGWATYSVEQYF
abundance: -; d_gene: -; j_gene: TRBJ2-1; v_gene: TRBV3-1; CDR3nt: TGTGCCAGCAGCCAAGCGGGAACTAGGAGTGTCTTCTTC; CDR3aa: CASSQAGTRSVFF
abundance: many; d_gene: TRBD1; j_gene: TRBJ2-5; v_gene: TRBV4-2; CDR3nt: TGTGCCAGCAGCCAAGGAGAGGGGGCAGACAGGGAGACCCAGTACTTC; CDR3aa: CASSQGEGADRETQYF
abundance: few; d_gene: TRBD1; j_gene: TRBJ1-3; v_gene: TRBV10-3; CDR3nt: TGTGCCATCAGTGAGAGGACAGGGGCCGGAAACACCATATATTTT; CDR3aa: CAISERTGAGNTIYF
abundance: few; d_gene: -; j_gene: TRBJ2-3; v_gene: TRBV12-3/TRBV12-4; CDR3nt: TGTGCCAGCAGTTTGATGAGGGATACGCAGTATTTT; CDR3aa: CASSLMRDTQYF
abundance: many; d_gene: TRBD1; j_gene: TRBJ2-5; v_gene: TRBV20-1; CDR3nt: TGCAGTGCTCACCGGGACAGGGGCGAGACCCAGTACTTC; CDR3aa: CSAHRDRGETQYF
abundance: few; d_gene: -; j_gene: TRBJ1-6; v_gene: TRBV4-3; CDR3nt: TGCGCCAGCAGCCAAGATCTAAGCTCACCCCTCCACTTT; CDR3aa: CASSQDLSSPLHF
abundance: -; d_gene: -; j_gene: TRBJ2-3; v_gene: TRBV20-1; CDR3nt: TGCAGTGCAGGGGACTTCTCTAGCACAGATACGCAGTATTTT; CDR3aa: CSAGDFSSTDTQYF
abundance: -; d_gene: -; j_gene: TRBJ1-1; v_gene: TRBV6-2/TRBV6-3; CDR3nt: TGTGCCAGCAGTCCTACTCGGAGCCAACCTGAAGCTTTCTTT; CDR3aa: CASSPTRSQPEAFF
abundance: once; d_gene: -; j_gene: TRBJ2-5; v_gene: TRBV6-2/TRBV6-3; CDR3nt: TGTGCCAGCAGTCCCTCGGCTCAGGGTGTCTGGAGAGTGGAGACCCAGTACTTC; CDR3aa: CASSPSAQGVWRVETQYF
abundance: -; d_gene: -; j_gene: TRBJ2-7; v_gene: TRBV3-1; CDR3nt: TGTGCCAGCACCCCGAGAGAACTATCCCCCCTCTACGAGCAGTACTTC; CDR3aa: CASTPRELSPLYEQYF
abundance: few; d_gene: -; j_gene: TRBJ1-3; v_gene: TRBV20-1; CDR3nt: TGCAGTGCTAGAGATCCGGAGGGGTTAGGAAACACCATATATTTT; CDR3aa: CSARDPEGLGNTIYF
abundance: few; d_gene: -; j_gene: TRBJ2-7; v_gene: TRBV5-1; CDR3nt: TGCGCCAGCAGCTTGGACGGGAGGGGGCGCGGACTGTCGTACGAGCAGTACTTC; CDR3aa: CASSLDGRGRGLSYEQYF
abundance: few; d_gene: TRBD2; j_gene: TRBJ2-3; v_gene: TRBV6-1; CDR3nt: TGTGCCAGCAGTGAATTGGGGGGACTAAGCACAGATACGCAGTATTTT; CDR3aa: CASSELGGLSTDTQYF
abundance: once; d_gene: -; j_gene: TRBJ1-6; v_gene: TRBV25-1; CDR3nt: TGTGCCAGCAGTGATTCCACTCCCAATTCACCCCTCCACTTT; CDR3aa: CASSDSTPNSPLHF
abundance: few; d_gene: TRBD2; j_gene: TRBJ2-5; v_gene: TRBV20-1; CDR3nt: TGCAGTGCCCGGGATAGCGGGGGGACCGGGGGGACCCAGTACTTC; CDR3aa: CSARDSGGTGGTQYF
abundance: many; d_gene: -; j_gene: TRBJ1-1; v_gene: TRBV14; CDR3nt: TGTGCCAGCAGTCCTCTCCGGAACACTGAAGCTTTCTTT; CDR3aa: CASSPLRNTEAFF
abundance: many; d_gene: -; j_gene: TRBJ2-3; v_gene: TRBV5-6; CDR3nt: TGTGCCAGCAGCTTGTCTTCTCGGACAGATACGCAGTATTTT; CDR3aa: CASSLSSRTDTQYF
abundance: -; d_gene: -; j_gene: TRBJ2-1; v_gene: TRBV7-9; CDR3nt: TGTGCCAGCAGCCCCTCCGACCCGAATGAGCAGTTCTTC; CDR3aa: CASSPSDPNEQFF
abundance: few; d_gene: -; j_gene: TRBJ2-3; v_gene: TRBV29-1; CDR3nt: TGCAGCGTGGCCAGTATTGGCATAACCACAGATACGCAGTATTTT; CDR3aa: CSVASIGITTDTQYF
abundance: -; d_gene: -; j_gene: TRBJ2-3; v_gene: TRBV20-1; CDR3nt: TGCAGTTGCCAAGGGGCAGATACGCAGTATTTT; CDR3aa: CSCQGADTQYF
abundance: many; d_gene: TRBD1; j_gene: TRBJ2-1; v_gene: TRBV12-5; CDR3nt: TGTGCTAGTGGTTTGGCAGGGGGAATTGAGCAGTTCTTC; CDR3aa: CASGLAGGIEQFF
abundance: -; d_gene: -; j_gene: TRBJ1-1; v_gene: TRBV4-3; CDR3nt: TGCGCCAGCAGCCAATCGCAAGTCAGGGGCGCTGAAGCTTTCTTT; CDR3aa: CASSQSQVRGAEAFF
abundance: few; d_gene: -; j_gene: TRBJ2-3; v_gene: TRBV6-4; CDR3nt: TGTGCCAGCAGCGGGGGCCAAGGGCCCACAGATACGCAGTATTTT; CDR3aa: CASSGGQGPTDTQYF
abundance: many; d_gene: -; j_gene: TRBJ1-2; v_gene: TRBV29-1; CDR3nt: TGCAGCGTTTCCCAGAGGGGACATGGCTACACCTTC; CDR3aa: CSVSQRGHGYTF
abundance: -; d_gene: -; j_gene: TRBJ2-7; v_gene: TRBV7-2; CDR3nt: TGTGCCAGCAGCTTTTTCCCCGGGGCCACCTACGAGCAGTACTTC; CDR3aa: CASSFFPGATYEQYF
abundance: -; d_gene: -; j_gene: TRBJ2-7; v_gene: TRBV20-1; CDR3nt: TGCAGTGCCAGGACGGGGCGAGGCTCCTACGAGCAGTACTTC; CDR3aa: CSARTGRGSYEQYF
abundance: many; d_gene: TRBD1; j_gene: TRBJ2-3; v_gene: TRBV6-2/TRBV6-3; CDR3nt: TGTGCCAGCAGTGCCGGGACAGGGTTAACAGATACGCAGTATTTT; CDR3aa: CASSAGTGLTDTQYF
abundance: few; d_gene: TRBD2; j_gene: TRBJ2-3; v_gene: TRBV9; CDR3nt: TGTGCCAGCAGCGTAGTTAGCGGGAGCTCAGATACGCAGTATTTT; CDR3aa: CASSVVSGSSDTQYF
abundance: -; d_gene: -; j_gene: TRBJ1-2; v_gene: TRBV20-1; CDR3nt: TGCAGTGCTAGGGTCGACTGGGGCGGCTACACCTTC; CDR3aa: CSARVDWGGYTF
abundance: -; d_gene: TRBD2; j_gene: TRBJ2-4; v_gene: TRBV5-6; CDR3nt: TGTGCCAGCAGCTTGTTTAGCCTAGCGGAAAACATTCAGTACTTC; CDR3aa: CASSLFSLAENIQYF